The clone carrying this T cell receptor beta chain was seen at least ten times. What it binds is unknown. The germline V and J ends were trimmed by 8 bases and 0 bases, with 8 bases remaining between them. This CDR3 is built from 12 residues. This specimen comes from a study of CD8 T cells in ankylosing spondylitis. Findings and caveats of the study: One TCR beta motif, made up of 7 or 8 highly homologous variants, appeared characteristic of ankylosing spondylitis blood.

With molecular barcodes, quantitative 5'-RACE was used to make the TCR beta libraries. TCRdb fed the 5' RACE reads into MiXCR, producing one record per CDR3 protein. The profile covers about 69,000 distinct CDR3 sequences, with 5.3% appearing a single time and over 2% taken by the ten largest. Sequenced sample: blood, either unsorted or a sorted T cell fraction (not recorded which). The TCR comes from a male donor with ankylosing spondylitis or in good health (not recorded which). The chain uses TRBV12-3 or TRBV12-4 and TRBJ2-7; possibly TRBD2 for D (6 bases). CDR3 DNA: TGTGCCAGCGGGGGGAACTCCTACGAGCAGTACTTC. As protein: CASGGNSYEQYF.